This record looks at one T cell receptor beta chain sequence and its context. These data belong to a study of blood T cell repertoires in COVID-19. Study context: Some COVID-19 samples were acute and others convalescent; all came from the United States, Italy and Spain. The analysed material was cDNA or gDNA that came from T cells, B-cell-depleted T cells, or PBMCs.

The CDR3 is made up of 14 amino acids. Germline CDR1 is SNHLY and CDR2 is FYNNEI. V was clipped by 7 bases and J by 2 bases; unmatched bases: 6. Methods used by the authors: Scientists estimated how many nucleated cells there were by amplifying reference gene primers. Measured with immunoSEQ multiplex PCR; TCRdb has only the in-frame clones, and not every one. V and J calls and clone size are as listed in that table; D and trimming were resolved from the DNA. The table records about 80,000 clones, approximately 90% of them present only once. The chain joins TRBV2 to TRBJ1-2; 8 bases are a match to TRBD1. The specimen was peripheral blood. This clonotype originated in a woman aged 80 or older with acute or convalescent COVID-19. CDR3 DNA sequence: TGTGCCAGCACACAGGGGGAAGGGAACTATGGCTACACCTTC. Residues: CASTQGEGNYGYTF.